This T cell receptor beta chain is from a study of blood T cell repertoires in COVID-19 (TCRdb year 2020). About the full investigation: Collaborator samples came from the United States, Italy and Spain and covered acute and convalescent phases of COVID-19. Nearly every sample came with metadata listing a de-identified subject ID, COVID-19 status, age in years and sex. The repertoires were made available in a free public database intended to serve as a resource for research on the immune response to SARS-CoV-2. Where available, HLA class I and class II types were taken from metadata supplied by the sample provider and were not determined by assay-based typing. The material from the prospective study consisted of cDNA or gDNA derived from T cells, B-cell-depleted T cells, or PBMCs. The samples were drawn from the first 160 participants of the ongoing ImmuneRACE study and from about 1,200 subjects provided by 6 global collaborators. Deeply sampled blood TCRbeta repertoires from subjects exposed to, actively infected with, or recovered from COVID-19 were included in the dataset. The paper's findings and limits, for the study overall: Clinical and demographic metadata were provided uncurated, with the amount varying by source and participant.

The immunoSEQ Assay, a bias-controlled multiplex PCR, was used to amplify TCRbeta CDR3 regions from genomic DNA. The study's processing was this. Nucleated cell counts per sample were estimated from amplification of reference gene primers within the assay. To quantify the absolute abundance of each unique TCRbeta CDR3 rearrangement, sequence reads were collapsed and filtered. For each sample, productive Simpson clonality was calculated as the square root of Simpson's diversity index across productive rearrangements. This is the immuneACCESS table as TCRdb keeps it, with only in-frame sequences that have V and J called. A part of the clones is gone; compared with another copy, unresolved V genes explain less than half, and the rest is unexplained. That table gives V, J and clone size, and the DNA gave D and trimming. The sample table holds 200,000 to 250,000 clones, of which approximately 80% were seen once. More than 9% of the sample belongs to the ten largest clones.

Comments on this clone: Which antigen it targets is not known. Per-nucleotide qualities are absent, and no much larger clonotype sits a single base away.

Each collaborating institution followed its own protocols to collect whole blood in K2EDTA tubes. Collaborator samples were shipped for TCRbeta analysis as frozen whole blood, isolated PBMCs, or DNA extracted from either sample type. The cysteine opens and the phenylalanine closes a CDR3 of 16 amino acids. Of the read, only the CDR3 DNA is kept; its 48 bases are in frame from base 1. V gives up 1 base and J gives up 4 bases, and the segment between their germline ends measures 16 bases. CDR1 and CDR2 (MNHNY, SVGAGI) derive from the germline V gene (reference sequence). Sequenced material: peripheral blood. This TCR was recovered from a woman older than 75 with acute or convalescent COVID-19. The chain couples TRBV6-6 to TRBJ1-1; TRBD1 is perhaps the D gene, given 5 matching bases. The nucleotide sequence reads as follows: TGTGCCAGCAGTTACTGGTCACAGGTGACCAGCACTGAAGCTTTCTTT. Its amino acids are CASSYWSQVTSTEAFF.